Listed below are T cell receptor beta chains from one sample, sequenced in a study of T cell changes during pregnancy in multiple sclerosis. Using immunoSEQ multiplex PCR, the repertoire was profiled, and TCRdb retains in-frame clones only, with some absent. The repertoire consists of some 40,000 clones, with roughly 89% occurring once and the leading ten covering more than 0.55%. The input for sequencing was CD4+ T cells from peripheral blood mononuclear cells, taken in the second trimester of pregnancy. These receptors came from a female donor with multiple sclerosis, enrolled in a pregnancy study. CDR3s include the opening cysteine and the closing phenylalanine or tryptophan. The order of the fields is V gene, J gene, D gene, clone size, CDR3 protein, CDR3 DNA. The D gene is left open where the match is weak. Part of the rows lack a size; the others show once, few, many or a class for expanded clones.

TRBV10-3	TRBJ2-1	TRBD1	-	CAIKATGGAHNEQFF	TGTGCCATCAAAGCTACAGGGGGCGCCCACAATGAGCAGTTCTTC
TRBV2	TRBJ2-7	TRBD2	-	CASRRTSGSSYEQYF	TGTGCCAGCAGGAGGACTAGCGGGAGCTCCTACGAGCAGTACTTC
TRBV11-3	TRBJ1-1	TRBD1	once	CASSTRQGNEAFF	TGTGCCAGCAGCACGCGACAGGGAAATGAAGCTTTCTTT
TRBV6-5	TRBJ1-2	TRBD1	once	CASSYSPGQGLYGYTF	TGTGCCAGCAGTTACTCGCCGGGACAGGGGTTATATGGCTACACCTTC
TRBV9	TRBJ2-1	TRBD2	-	CASSFSGTSGYNEQFF	TGTGCCAGCAGTTTTAGTGGGACTAGCGGTTACAATGAGCAGTTCTTC
TRBV18	TRBJ2-7	TRBD2	-	CASSPKRAGETYF	TGTGCCAGCTCACCAAAAAGAGCGGGAGAAACTTACTTC
TRBV15	TRBJ2-7	TRBD1	-	CATSRDLIGTGAYEQYF	TGTGCCACCAGCAGAGACTTGATAGGGACAGGGGCCTACGAGCAGTACTTC
TRBV11-3	TRBJ2-2	-	-	CASSLISAAGELFF	TGTGCCAGCAGCCTTATTAGCGCAGCCGGGGAGCTGTTTTTT
TRBV18	TRBJ1-2	-	-	CASSPSQGFGYGYTF	TGTGCCAGCTCACCTTCTCAGGGGTTTGGCTATGGCTACACCTTC
TRBV4-3	TRBJ2-7	-	few	CASSQDRGYEQYF	TGCGCCAGCAGCCAAGATCGGGGGTACGAGCAGTACTTC
TRBV6-1	TRBJ2-7	TRBD2	-	CASSAVSPGLAGVDEQYF	TGTGCCAGCAGTGCTGTTTCCCCGGGACTAGCGGGAGTTGACGAGCAGTACTTC
TRBV5-1	TRBJ2-3	-	-	CASSPGLDTDTQYF	TGCGCCAGCAGCCCGGGACTTGACACAGATACGCAGTATTTT
TRBV27	TRBJ1-1	-	-	CASSSRQNTEAFF	TGTGCCAGCAGTTCCCGACAGAACACTGAAGCTTTCTTT
TRBV30	TRBJ2-7	-	-	CAWMNGRLQQYF	TGTGCCTGGATGAACGGGAGACTTCAGCAGTACTTC
TRBV7-9	TRBJ1-3	TRBD1	once	CASSPGGQGRNTIYF	TGTGCCAGCAGCCCGGGCGGACAGGGACGAAACACCATATATTTT
TRBV5-4	TRBJ1-2	TRBD1	few	CASSRIDREEGYTF	TGTGCCAGCAGCCGTATTGACAGGGAAGAAGGCTACACCTTC
TRBV11-1	TRBJ2-3	-	-	CASSLDRTDTQYF	TGTGCCAGCAGCCTGGACAGAACAGATACGCAGTATTTT
TRBV13	TRBJ2-5	TRBD2	-	CASSLPGGVETQYF	TGTGCCAGCAGCTTACCCGGGGGGGTTGAGACCCAGTACTTC
TRBV6-1	TRBJ2-1	-	-	CASSVNRLSYNEQFF	TGTGCCAGCAGTGTAAACAGGCTTTCCTACAATGAGCAGTTCTTC
TRBV18	TRBJ2-6	-	-	CASSPPGRGYSGANVLTF	TGTGCCAGCTCACCCCCAGGGAGGGGGTACTCTGGGGCCAACGTCCTGACTTTC
TRBV4-3	TRBJ2-5	TRBD2	-	CASSQEAAGGRETQYF	TGCGCCAGCAGCCAAGAAGCTGCGGGAGGGAGAGAGACCCAGTACTTC
TRBV30	TRBJ2-7	TRBD2	-	CAWTPLADFGYEQYF	TGTGCCTGGACCCCTCTAGCGGACTTCGGGTACGAGCAGTACTTC
TRBV11-1	TRBJ2-7	-	-	CASKQGPAVYEQYF	TGTGCCAGCAAACAAGGACCAGCGGTCTACGAGCAGTACTTC
TRBV7-3	TRBJ2-3	-	-	CASSLRPPGTDTQYF	TGTGCCAGCAGCTTAAGACCGCCGGGGACAGATACGCAGTATTTT
TRBV29-1	TRBJ1-2	TRBD1	-	CSVGQGDLYGYTF	TGCAGCGTTGGACAGGGGGACTTATATGGCTACACCTTC
TRBV29-1	TRBJ2-1	-	-	CSVGRSQGPTYNEQFF	TGCAGCGTTGGGAGGTCACAGGGCCCCACGTACAATGAGCAGTTCTTC
TRBV5-5	TRBJ2-3	-	-	CASSLAGIDTQYF	TGTGCCAGCAGCTTGGCCGGGATAGATACGCAGTATTTT
TRBV30	TRBJ1-4	-	-	CAWGDQVGLFF	TGTGCCTGGGGAGATCAAGTAGGACTGTTTTTT
TRBV9	TRBJ1-1	TRBD1	-	CASSPRQGQTEAFF	TGTGCCAGCAGCCCCAGACAGGGGCAAACTGAAGCTTTCTTT
TRBV7-3	TRBJ2-3	TRBD2	-	CASSYGGLAGGPTDTQYF	TGTGCCAGCAGCTACGGCGGACTAGCGGGGGGGCCAACAGATACGCAGTATTTT
TRBV5-4	TRBJ1-1	-	-	CASRPGQRNTEAFF	TGTGCCAGCAGGCCCGGACAGAGGAACACTGAAGCTTTCTTT
TRBV27	TRBJ2-5	TRBD1	-	CASSLRTGDFGETQYF	TGTGCCAGCAGTCTACGGACAGGGGATTTCGGAGAGACCCAGTACTTC
TRBV14	TRBJ2-3	TRBD2	-	CASSQRASGTDTQYF	TGTGCCAGCAGCCAAAGGGCTAGCGGGACAGATACGCAGTATTTT
TRBV5-5	TRBJ1-4	-	-	CASSFRWGRDEKLFF	TGTGCCAGCAGCTTCCGGTGGGGGAGGGATGAAAAACTGTTTTTT
TRBV30	TRBJ1-4	-	-	CAWSWVRGQGEKLFF	TGTGCCTGGAGTTGGGTGCGGGGGCAAGGCGAAAAACTGTTTTTT
TRBV5-6	TRBJ1-5	TRBD1	-	CASSASGQGNQPQHF	TGTGCCAGCAGCGCGTCGGGACAGGGTAATCAGCCCCAGCATTTT
TRBV19	TRBJ2-2	TRBD2	-	CASSKTSGSDTGELFF	TGTGCCAGTAGTAAGACTAGCGGGAGTGACACCGGGGAGCTGTTTTTT
TRBV18	TRBJ2-7	TRBD1	-	CASSPTGGEQYF	TGTGCCAGCTCACCGACAGGGGGCGAGCAGTACTTC
TRBV29-1	TRBJ1-6	TRBD1	-	CSVGTGANSPLHF	TGCAGCGTTGGGACAGGGGCTAATTCACCCCTCCACTTT
TRBV10-3	TRBJ1-2	TRBD1	-	CAITGTANYGYTF	TGTGCCATCACTGGGACAGCTAACTATGGCTACACCTTC
TRBV11-2	TRBJ2-5	-	-	CASSSGAETQYF	TGTGCCAGCAGCTCCGGTGCCGAGACCCAGTACTTC
TRBV7-2	TRBJ2-7	TRBD2	-	CASSASTSGRLNF	TGTGCCAGCAGCGCGTCGACTAGCGGGAGGTTGAACTTC
TRBV6-6	TRBJ2-1	-	-	CASETPGEQFF	TGTGCCAGCGAAACCCCCGGGGAGCAGTTCTTC
TRBV12-5	TRBJ2-1	-	-	CASGPEGLINNEQFF	TGTGCTAGTGGTCCGGAGGGCCTTATCAACAATGAGCAGTTCTTC
TRBV6-5	TRBJ1-5	-	-	CASSYGGQNQPQHF	TGTGCCAGCAGTTACGGAGGACAGAATCAGCCCCAGCATTTT
TRBV9	TRBJ2-4	TRBD2	-	CASSVGGRGLDIQYF	TGTGCCAGCAGCGTAGGAGGGCGGGGGTTGGACATTCAGTACTTC